A single sample gave rise to the 2 T cell receptor beta chains below, sequenced in a study of CD8+ T cells in alopecia areata (dated 2018 in TCRdb). To prepare the library, the immunoSEQ multiplex PCR assay was applied. For TCR sequencing, RNA was extracted from every sample and reverse transcribed into cDNA to serve as template. The source is immuneACCESS, and TCRdb retained only in-frame sequences with V and J called. Part of the clones is not carried over; for the studies checked, unresolved V genes explain less than half of this, and the remainder is unexplained. This sample has about 37,000 clones in its table, and over 50% of those were observed once. The ten largest clones add up to around 1.7% of the sample. For about five biomarker-study patients, CD4+ cells were further sorted into CD25+CD127- cells. Sequencing was performed on CD4+ Tregs sorted from blood. These receptors were collected from a human donor with alopecia areata.

The CDR3 sequence is CASSQEQGFSTPYEQYF. The CDR3 DNA is TGCGCCAGCAGCCAAGAACAGGGCTTCTCGACGCCCTACGAGCAGTACTTC. This rearrangement joins TRBV4-3 to TRBJ2-7; a weak D match, TRBD1 (6 bases). The germline V gene has CDR1 LGHNA and CDR2 YSLEER. V was trimmed by 0 bases and J by 2 bases, leaving 17 bases between them. The CDR3 loop spans 17 amino acids.

This clone was seen only a few times. V and J are TRBV7-3 and TRBJ2-3; 11 nucleotides agree with TRBD1. J gave up 4 bases and V 4 bases, and 7 bases lay outside the gene matches. CDR1 and CDR2 (germline): SGHTA, FQGTGA. The CDR3 runs to 16 residues. The CDR3 region is CASSYGQGAGADTQYF. The DNA of the CDR3 is TGTGCCAGCAGCTACGGACAGGGGGCGGGCGCAGATACGCAGTATTTT.